Each of the 25 T cell receptor beta chains below was sequenced from the same sample in a study of T cells after yellow fever vaccination. TCRdb reanalysed the 5' RACE reads using MiXCR and keeps one entry per CDR3 protein. The sample yields about 210,000 distinct CDR3 sequences, 3% to 4% seen once. The sequencing used CD4+ T cells sorted from PBMCs, collected 10 days after the yellow fever booster vaccination. The receptors were gathered from a man aged 18 to 29 who received the YFV17D yellow fever vaccine.

The J gene is TRBJ2-2, the V gene TRBV23-1; 7 bases agree with TRBD2. TRBV23-1 carries the ORF label, with uncertain function. The CDR3 has 17 residues. Trimming took 1 base from V and 0 from J; bases not matched to a gene: 5. The CDR3 DNA sequence: TGCGCCAGCAGTCAATATCCAGCGGGATCGAACACCGGGGAGCTGTTTTTT. Protein product: CASSQYPAGSNTGELFF.

This clonotype showed up just a few times. The CDR3 DNA reads as TGTGCCAGCAGGCGGCCGGGACAAAATTCACCCCTCCACTTT. Its translation is CASRRPGQNSPLHF. The genes are TRBV27 and TRBJ1-6, with a weak D call TRBD1 (6 bases). Germline CDR1 is MNHEY and CDR2 is SMNVEV (reference sequence). V was clipped by 6 bases and J by 7 bases, with 13 bases between them. The CDR3 has 14 residues.

The sample holds many counts of this clonotype. The chain employs TRBV7-9 and TRBJ2-1, with a possible D match to TRBD2 (5 bases). The germline V gene encodes CDR1 SEHNR and CDR2 FQNEAQ (reference sequence). V was clipped by 7 bases and J by 7 bases, with 5 bases between them. The CDR3 is 10 amino acids. CDR3 in DNA: TGTGCCAGCACGGGGAATGAGCAGTTCTTC. It is translated as CASTGNEQFF.

This clonotype has just a few counts. V and J are TRBV27 and TRBJ1-4; no clear D. The CDR3 contains 15 residues. Trimming cost V 6 bases and J 1 base, with 12 bases left between them. Per the germline V gene, CDR1 is MNHEY and CDR2 is SMNVEV (reference sequence). The CDR3 here is CASSLGRETNEKLFF. For the CDR3, the DNA is TGTGCCAGCAGCCTAGGCCGGGAAACTAATGAAAAACTGTTTTTT. Full variable domain (remainder filled in from reference TRBV27 and TRBJ1-4): EAQVTQNPRYLITVTGKKLTVTCSQNMNHEYMSWYRQDPGLGLRQIYYSMNVEVTDKGDVPEGYKVSRKEKRNFPLILESPSPNQTSLYFCASSLGRETNEKLFFGSGTQLSVL.

The V and J genes are TRBV5-6 and TRBJ2-6; D is possibly TRBD1 (5 bases). The V and J ends lost 2 bases and 1 base respectively, with 13 bases between them. The CDR3 has 17 amino acids. The germline gives CDR1 SGHDT, CDR2 YYEEEE. CDR3 DNA sequence: TGTGCCAGCAGCTTTAGTCAGGGTTCGTCTGGGGCCAACGTCCTGACTTTC. Its translation is CASSFSQGSSGANVLTF. The full variable domain, with the rest looked up from reference TRBV5-6 and TRBJ2-6, is DAGVTQSPTHLIKTRGQQVTLRCSPKSGHDTVSWYQQALGQGPQFIFQYYEEEERQRGNFPDRFSGHQFPNYSSELNVNALLLGDSALYLCASSFSQGSSGANVLTFGAGSRLTVL.

This clonotype was observed a handful of times. The V and J genes are TRBV20-1 and TRBJ2-1; 7 bases are a match to TRBD2. This CDR3 is built from 14 residues. The germline V gene encodes CDR1 DFQATT and CDR2 SNEGSKA (reference sequence). V dropped 4 bases and J dropped 7; count of bases not matched to a gene: 10. The chain's CDR3 is CSATGGGWGNEQFF. In DNA form, the CDR3 reads TGCAGTGCTACGGGCGGGGGTTGGGGGAATGAGCAGTTCTTC.

This clonotype was seen a few times. This chain links TRBV5-4 with TRBJ2-5; tentative D call: TRBD1 (5 bases). Trimming took off 4 bases at V and 5 bases at J, with 24 bases between the two ends. The CDR3 is made up of 17 amino acids. The germline V gene encodes CDR1 SGHNT and CDR2 YYREEE (reference sequence). Written as DNA, the CDR3 is TGTGCCAGCAGCCCTCAGGGTGGCGGACCCGTCGGGGAGACCCAGTACTTC. Translated: CASSPQGGGPVGETQYF.

This clonotype was recorded many times. The V and J genes are TRBV7-3 and TRBJ2-3; D is uncertain. The CDR3 runs to 14 residues. V lost 3 bases and J 2 bases, leaving 9 bases between the germline ends. CDR1 is SGHTA and CDR2 is FQGTGA in the germline V gene. CDR3 DNA sequence: TGTGCCAGCAGCTTTCGCGGTCACACAGATACGCAGTATTTT. It codes for CASSFRGHTDTQYF.

This clonotype was seen many times. The chain carries TRBV9 and TRBJ1-6; tentatively, D is TRBD1 (5 bases). CDR1 SGDLS and CDR2 YYNGEE come from the germline V gene. Between the trimmed V and J ends, which lost 5 bases and 6 bases, there was a span of 9 bases. This CDR3 has 13 amino acids. In nucleotides, the CDR3 is TGTGCCAGCAGAGGGGCACCTAATTCACCCCTCCACTTT. It specifies CASRGAPNSPLHF.

The sample holds many counts of this clonotype. This chain links TRBV4-3 with TRBJ1-2; 7 nucleotides agree with TRBD1. The V and J ends lost 1 base and 1 base, in that order; junction bases with no gene match: 12. Germline CDR1 is LGHNA and CDR2 is YSLEER. The CDR3 sequence is 18 residues long. CDR3 sequence (DNA): TGCGCCAGCAGCCAAGGCTGGGCAGGGGGAACCTTTAACTATGGCTACACCTTC. Translation: CASSQGWAGGTFNYGYTF.

In this sample, this clonotype turned up many times. This chain connects TRBV5-6 to TRBJ1-6; no definite D call. CDR1 and CDR2 (germline): SGHDT, YYEEEE. The germline V and J ends were trimmed by 3 bases and 13 bases, with 14 bases remaining between them. This CDR3 is built from 13 residues. The CDR3: CASSSPIPSPLHF. CDR3 nucleotide sequence: TGTGCCAGCAGCTCACCGATCCCTTCGCCCCTCCACTTT.

This clonotype was found many times. The chain employs TRBV12-3 or TRBV12-4 and TRBJ2-6; no clear D gene. The CDR3 has 18 amino acids. Deletions cut 3 bases from V and 0 bases from J, with 15 bases between. The CDR3 DNA sequence: TGTGCCAGCAGTTTCGATGGTTTCTTTAGCTCTGGGGCCAACGTCCTGACTTTC. This codes for CASSFDGFFSSGANVLTF.

This clonotype was counted only a few times. This chain joins TRBV7-2 and TRBJ2-3; weak D call: TRBD2 (8 bases). The CDR3 contains 18 residues. V was cut by 1 base and J by 5 bases, with 22 bases left in between. In germline, CDR1 is SGHTA, CDR2 FQGNSA. The DNA for the CDR3 is TGTGCCAGCAGCTTAGTCGGCTTCGGGAGGGGGCCAGGAGATACGCAGTATTTT. This encodes CASSLVGFGRGPGDTQYF.

This clonotype was counted a few times. The chain carries TRBV7-2 and TRBJ2-1; D unclear. CDR3 length equals 15 residues. Trimming removed 5 bases at V and 2 bases at J, with 13 bases between. Germline CDR1 reads SGHTA; CDR2 reads FQGNSA. CDR3 protein: CASSPSVFTYNEQFF. In nucleotides, the CDR3 is TGTGCCAGCAGCCCGTCGGTGTTCACCTACAATGAGCAGTTCTTC.

The chain links TRBV29-1 to TRBJ2-7; 11 bases match TRBD1. Germline loops: CDR1 SQVTM, CDR2 ANQGSEA. With V trimmed by 6 bases and J by 7 bases, 11 bases remained unmatched. The CDR3 spans 14 residues. This chain's CDR3 is CSVTTDRGHGEQYF. The CDR3 coding sequence is TGCAGCGTCACCACGGACAGGGGGCACGGGGAGCAGTACTTC.

The chain carries TRBV12-3 or TRBV12-4 and TRBJ1-2; D unclear. V lost 1 base and J lost 8, with 8 bases in between. The CDR3 is 12 residues long. CDR3 loop: CASSLEVGGYTF. CDR3 bases: TGTGCCAGCAGTTTAGAGGTGGGGGGCTACACCTTC.

In its sample, this clonotype was seen many times. The chain joins TRBV18 to TRBJ2-3; D is perhaps TRBD1 or TRBD2 (5 bases each). CDR3 length equals 14 residues. The germline gives CDR1 KGHSH, CDR2 LQKENI. Trimming took off 4 bases at V and 3 bases at J, with 11 bases between the two ends. The CDR3 bases are TGTGCCAGCTCACGAGGGCAGGGAACAGATACGCAGTATTTT. Residues: CASSRGQGTDTQYF.

This clonotype was picked up many times. The V and J genes are TRBV12-3 or TRBV12-4 and TRBJ2-7; possibly TRBD1 for D (6 bases). The V and J ends lost 3 bases and 4 bases respectively, with 10 bases between them. This CDR3 is 13 amino acids long. DNA for the CDR3: TGTGCCAGCAGTTTCGGACAGCCATACGAGCAGTACTTC. Protein product: CASSFGQPYEQYF.

This clonotype was found many times. J is TRBJ2-1 and V is TRBV11-2; D might be TRBD2 (6 bases). V shed 1 base and J shed 4 bases, with 11 bases lying between them. Germline CDR1 SGHAT, CDR2 FQNNGV. This CDR3 is 15 amino acids long. Here the CDR3 DNA reads TGTGCCAGCAGCTTAGGCGGGACCCCTTACAATGAGCAGTTCTTC. Translated: CASSLGGTPYNEQFF.

Only a few counts were recorded for this clonotype. The V gene is TRBV5-1, the J gene TRBJ2-3; 11 bases fit TRBD2. The CDR3 runs to 17 residues. Losses at the gene ends were 0 bases for V and 1 base for J; bases not matched to a gene: 4. CDR1 is SGHRS, CDR2 YFSETQ, per germline. The CDR3 DNA is TGCGCCAGCAGCTTGGCGGTAGCGGGGGGGCGCACAGATACGCAGTATTTT. Translation: CASSLAVAGGRTDTQYF.

This clonotype was seen at least ten times. The chain carries TRBV25-1 and TRBJ2-6, with a possible D match to TRBD1 (5 bases). The CDR3 covers 16 residues. The germline V and J ends were trimmed by 0 bases and 2 bases, with 8 bases remaining between them. The germline CDR1 and CDR2 sequences are MGHDK and SYGVNS. CDR3 DNA: TGTGCCAGCAGTGAATATTTAGGGGCTGGGGCCAACGTCCTGACTTTC. This translates into CASSEYLGAGANVLTF.

The sample holds a few counts of this clonotype. CDR3: CASTPQAGSTDTQYF. The CDR3 nucleotides read TGTGCCAGCACCCCCCAGGCAGGGAGCACAGATACGCAGTATTTT. The rearrangement links TRBV11-2 to TRBJ2-3, with D possibly being TRBD1 (5 bases). The CDR3 totals 15 residues. The ends were cut back, 7 bases at V and 0 bases at J, with 14 bases in the middle. From germline, CDR1 is SGHAT and CDR2 FQNNGV.

This clonotype was found many times. The genes are TRBV6-2 or TRBV6-3 and TRBJ2-7; D tentatively reads TRBD1 or TRBD2 (5 bases each). The CDR3 is 19 amino acids. Germline CDR1 MNHEY, CDR2 SVGEGT. Trimming stripped 5 bases from V and 0 bases from J, with 26 bases between. CDR3 DNA sequence: TGTGCCAGCAGTACACTACACCGGGACGGGTTTAGCAGCTCCTACGAGCAGTACGTC. Residues: CASSTLHRDGFSSSYEQYV.

Many counts were recorded for this clonotype. This chain links TRBV5-1 with TRBJ2-5, with 14 bases fitting TRBD2. The CDR3 covers 17 residues. Per germline, CDR1 SGHRS and CDR2 YFSETQ. J was trimmed by 5 bases and V by 3 bases; bases with no gene match: 9. DNA of the CDR3: TGCGCCAGCAGCTGGACTAGCGGGGGGTCAGGAGGGGAGACCCAGTACTTC. Amino acid sequence: CASSWTSGGSGGETQYF.

This chain connects TRBV4-3 to TRBJ1-2, with D perhaps matching TRBD1 (5 bases). Trimming stripped 0 bases from V and 6 bases from J, with 11 bases between. Per germline, CDR1 LGHNA and CDR2 YSLEER. This CDR3 has 14 residues. In DNA, the CDR3 is TGCGCCAGCAGCCAAGATAGGGCAGGGAATGGCTACACCTTC. This codes for CASSQDRAGNGYTF.